One and the same sample provided the 3 T cell receptor beta chains below, sequenced in a study of T cells in Graves' hyperthyroidism and ophthalmopathy. Amplified TCR beta CDR3 regions came from RNA transcripts. A first-round RT-PCR of the TCR CDR3 used the HTBI primer set. TCRdb passed the multiplex PCR reads through MiXCR, listing each CDR3 protein once. The sample comprises approximately 590,000 distinct CDR3 sequences, 15% to 19% of which are singletons, and roughly 6.6% rests with the top ten. Input material: blood. The receptors were gathered from a woman aged 25 to 45 with Graves' hyperthyroidism.

Ten or more counts support this clonotype. The genes are TRBV5-1 and TRBJ1-2, with TRBD1 identical over 7 bases. CDR1 and CDR2 from the germline V gene are SGHRS and YFSETQ. V shed 5 bases and J 4 bases; nucleotides not matched to a gene: 8. The CDR3 has 14 residues. CDR3 amino acids: CASRGSGQAYGYTF. CDR3 DNA sequence: TGCGCCAGCAGGGGGAGTGGACAGGCCTATGGCTACACCTTC.

Only a few counts were recorded for this clonotype. The genes are TRBV15 and TRBJ1-1; D is unclear. CDR1 is LNHNV and CDR2 is YYDKDF in the germline V gene (reference sequence). Trimming cost V 1 base and J 0 bases, with 12 bases left between them. There are 16 residues in the CDR3. The CDR3 reads CATSRGVSAVNTEAFF. For the CDR3, the DNA is TGTGCCACCAGCAGAGGGGTTTCAGCCGTGAACACTGAAGCTTTCTTT.

The chain uses TRBV4-3 and TRBJ2-1, with D uncertain. The germline V and J ends were trimmed by 1 base and 8 bases, with 9 bases remaining between them. This CDR3 has 13 amino acids. Germline-derived CDR1 and CDR2 are LGHNA and YSLEER. CDR3 coding DNA: TGCGCCAGCAGCCAAGGATACGTGCATGAGCAGTTCTTC. This gives the protein CASSQGYVHEQFF.